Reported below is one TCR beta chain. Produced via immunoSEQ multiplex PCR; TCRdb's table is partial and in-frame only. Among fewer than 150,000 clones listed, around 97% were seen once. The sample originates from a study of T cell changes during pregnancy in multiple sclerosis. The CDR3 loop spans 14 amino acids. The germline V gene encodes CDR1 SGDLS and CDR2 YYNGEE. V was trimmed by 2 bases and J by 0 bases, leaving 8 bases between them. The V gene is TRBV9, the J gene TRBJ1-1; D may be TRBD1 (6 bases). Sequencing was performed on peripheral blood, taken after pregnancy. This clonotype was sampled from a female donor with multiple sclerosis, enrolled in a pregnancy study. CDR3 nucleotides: TGTGCCAGCAGCGTCGGGACAATGAACACTGAAGCTTTCTTT. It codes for CASSVGTMNTEAFF.